The subject of this entry is one T cell receptor (beta chain). CDR1 is LNHDA and CDR2 is SQIVND in the germline V gene (reference sequence). This CDR3 comprises 17 residues. V trimming: 4 bases; J trimming: 4 bases; junction bases outside the gene matches: 12. Repertoires were generated with immunoSEQ multiplex PCR, while TCRdb's copy carries only in-frame clones and drops some. The table records 130,000 to 150,000 clones, roughly nine tenths of them present only once. This specimen comes from a study of T cell responses to AZD1222 COVID-19 vaccine. Sample: peripheral blood, taken 28 days after the second AZD1222 dose. The chain couples TRBV19 to TRBJ1-5, with TRBD1 matching 8 bases. The source of this sequence is an adult who received the AZD1222 COVID-19 vaccine. The CDR3: CASSSRGQGVGNQPQHF. The CDR3 DNA reads TGTGCCAGTAGTAGCCGTGGACAGGGAGTGGGTAATCAGCCCCAGCATTTT. The full variable domain, in which reference TRBV19 and TRBJ1-5 provide the parts outside the CDR3, is DGGITQSPKYLFRKEGQNVTLSCEQNLNHDAMYWYRQDPGQGLRLIYYSQIVNDFQKGDIAEGYSVSREKKESFPLTVTSAQKNPTAFYLCASSSRGQGVGNQPQHFGDGTRLSIL.